These 30 T cell receptor beta chains were sequenced from one sample in a study of blood T cell repertoires in COVID-19. Sequenced by immunoSEQ multiplex PCR; TCRdb stores in-frame clones only, minus some. The data show fewer than 350,000 clones, approximately 86% seen once. The specimen was peripheral blood. Receptors originate from a young woman who had recovered from COVID-19.

This chain links TRBV19 with TRBJ2-2, with TRBD2 matching over 8 bases. The CDR3 runs 16 residues. V lost 0 bases to trimming and J lost 7 bases; unmatched junction nucleotides: 7. Germline V gene lookup returns CDR1 LNHDA and CDR2 SQIVND (reference sequence). This chain's CDR3 is CASSIEGAGAGGELFF. CDR3 sequence (DNA): TGTGCCAGTAGTATAGAGGGAGCGGGAGCCGGCGGGGAGCTGTTTTTT.

This clone appeared once. The V gene is TRBV12-3 or TRBV12-4, the J gene TRBJ2-5; 8 positions agree with TRBD1. Losses at the gene ends were 6 bases for V and 5 bases for J; bases not matched to a gene: 5. This CDR3 region has 13 residues. In DNA, the CDR3 is TGTGCCAGCAGGCAGGGGGCCGGGGAGACCCAGTACTTC. This gives the protein CASRQGAGETQYF.

V and J are TRBV4-3 and TRBJ1-5; unclear D gene. The CDR3 is 15 amino acids. V was clipped by 1 base and J by 0 bases, with 7 bases between them. CDR1 and CDR2 (germline): LGHNA, YSLEER. CDR3 sequence (DNA): TGCGCCAGCAGCCAAGGCCGGTATAGCAATCAGCCCCAGCATTTT. Protein: CASSQGRYSNQPQHF.

V gene TRBV7-9 combines with J gene TRBJ2-7, with 10 bases lining up with TRBD1. The CDR3 spans 15 residues. CDR1 SEHNR and CDR2 FQNEAQ come from the germline V gene (reference sequence). With 5 bases clipped from V and 6 bases from J, the junction kept 10 bases outside the gene matches. The CDR3 DNA reads as TGTGCCAGCAGCGGCCTGGGACAGGGGTTGTCCGAGCAGTACTTC. It encodes CASSGLGQGLSEQYF.

The chain combines TRBV15 with TRBJ2-2; the D gene is possibly TRBD2 (6 bases). V lost 1 base and J 4 bases, leaving 7 bases between the germline ends. The CDR3 runs 14 residues. CDR1 is LNHNV and CDR2 is YYDKDF in the germline V gene (reference sequence). The DNA for the CDR3 is TGTGCCACCAGCAGAGCGGGGGTCACCGGGGAGCTGTTTTTT. Protein product: CATSRAGVTGELFF.

This chain links TRBV19 with TRBJ2-1; D possibly corresponds to TRBD2 (5 bases). V was trimmed by 7 bases and J by 3 bases, leaving 10 bases between them. Looked up from germline, CDR1 is LNHDA and CDR2 is SQIVND (reference sequence). There are 13 residues in the CDR3. This CDR3 is CASTGVFYNEQFF. The CDR3 coding sequence is TGTGCCAGTACCGGGGTCTTCTACAATGAGCAGTTCTTC.

The chain couples TRBV27 to TRBJ2-7, with TRBD1 as a possible D gene (6 bases). CDR3 size: 15 residues. With 5 bases removed from V and 4 bases from J, the gap between germline ends came to 18 bases. CDR1 and CDR2 from the germline V gene are MNHEY and SMNVEV (reference sequence). CDR3: CASSPRQGHFYEQYF. DNA for the CDR3: TGTGCCAGCAGTCCCCGGCAGGGACACTTTTACGAGCAGTACTTC.

The rearrangement joins TRBV12-3 or TRBV12-4 to TRBJ1-1; D not certain. The CDR3 has 13 residues. V gave up 5 bases and J gave up 6 bases, with 13 bases separating them. The CDR3 nucleotides are TGTGCCAGCAGTCTCCCGACTATCGCTGAAGCTTTCTTT. It is translated as CASSLPTIAEAFF.

This clone was recorded a few times. The V call is TRBV6-2 or TRBV6-3, the J call TRBJ1-2, with 9 bases lining up with TRBD1. This CDR3 is built from 14 residues. The germline V gene encodes CDR1 MNHEY and CDR2 SVGEGT. Unmatched junction bases numbered 9, after V lost 5 bases and J lost 8 bases. The CDR3 DNA reads as TGTGCCAGCAGTGTCCTGGGACAGGGCAACGGCTACACCTTC. Translation gives CASSVLGQGNGYTF.

The chain joins TRBV19 to TRBJ2-1; the D gene is possibly TRBD2 (7 bases). The CDR3 is 15 residues long. The germline CDR1 and CDR2 sequences are LNHDA and SQIVND (reference sequence). Trimming left V 6 bases short and J 8 bases short, with 20 bases between. The CDR3 here is CASRVRGANTHEQFF. CDR3 bases: TGTGCCAGTAGAGTTCGGGGGGCTAATACACATGAGCAGTTCTTC.

The chain employs TRBV6-1 and TRBJ1-5, with D maybe TRBD1 (6 bases). V was cut by 2 bases and J by 2 bases, with 10 bases left in between. CDR3 length: 15 residues. Germline loops: CDR1 MNHNS, CDR2 SASEGT. The CDR3 here is CASSERGAGNQPQHF. The DNA for the CDR3 is TGTGCCAGCAGTGAACGGGGGGCAGGCAATCAGCCCCAGCATTTT.

The V gene is TRBV11-2, the J gene TRBJ1-4; 7 nucleotides match TRBD1. Looked up from germline, CDR1 is SGHAT and CDR2 is FQNNGV. V trimming: 5 bases; J trimming: 2 bases; junction bases outside the gene matches: 5. This CDR3 comprises 15 residues. The CDR3 reads CASSPGTATNEKLFF. CDR3 sequence (DNA): TGTGCCAGCAGCCCCGGGACAGCTACTAATGAAAAACTGTTTTTT.

V and J are TRBV10-3 and TRBJ1-1; D is undetermined. Germline CDR1 and CDR2: ENHRY and SYGVKD. V lost 0 bases to trimming and J lost 0 bases, with 11 bases between them. There are 16 residues in the CDR3. CDR3 nucleotides: TGTGCCATCAGTGAGTCAAGTGCTATTATGAACACTGAAGCTTTCTTT. As protein: CAISESSAIMNTEAFF.

This chain joins TRBV9 and TRBJ1-5; D is possibly TRBD1 (5 bases). This CDR3 comprises 14 residues. Germline CDR1 is SGDLS and CDR2 is YYNGEE. V lost 2 bases to trimming and J lost 9 bases, with 15 bases between them. CDR3 nucleotide sequence: TGTGCCAGCAGCGTGGGGGGGGATCTATCGCCCCAGCATTTT. This translates into CASSVGGDLSPQHF.

V and J are TRBV5-5 and TRBJ1-2, with D possibly TRBD1 on 6 matching bases. Trimming removed 4 bases from V and 3 bases from J, with 13 bases in between. The CDR3 length is 14 residues. CDR1 and CDR2 (germline): SGHKS, YYEKEE (reference sequence). This CDR3 is CASSKEQGDYGYTF. The CDR3 coding sequence is TGTGCCAGCAGCAAAGAACAGGGAGACTATGGCTACACCTTC.

The chain carries TRBV28 and TRBJ2-1; 7 bases agree with TRBD2. Germline assignment: CDR1 MDHEN and CDR2 SYDVKM. This CDR3 comprises 14 residues. The trim removed 7 bases at V and 2 bases at J, leaving 5 bases unmatched. CDR3 in DNA: TGTGCCAGCAACCTAGCGGTCGCCTACAATGAGCAGTTCTTC. Residues: CASNLAVAYNEQFF.

The sample holds one count of this clone. The chain employs TRBV3-1 (or the pseudogene TRBV3-2) and TRBJ2-2; possibly TRBD1 for D (6 bases). Germline V CDR1 and CDR2: LGHDT, YNNKEL (reference sequence). The length of the CDR3 is 15 residues. The V end was cut by 1 base, the J end by 2 bases, with 8 bases between. The CDR3 sequence is CASSQGGLNTGELFF. As DNA, the CDR3 is TGTGCCAGCAGCCAAGGGGGGCTAAACACCGGGGAGCTGTTTTTT.

This clone showed up just a few times. V usage is TRBV28 and J usage is TRBJ1-5; D is unresolved. Germline CDR1 and CDR2: MDHEN and SYDVKM. Trimming shortened V by 3 bases and J by 7 bases, and 19 bases separated the two germline ends. CDR3 length: 16 residues. The CDR3 region has the DNA TGTGCCAGCAGTTTCGAAAGAGGGAGGGTCGGCCAGCCCCAGCATTTT. This sequence encodes CASSFERGRVGQPQHF.

The chain joins TRBV5-1 to TRBJ2-1; 7 bases align to TRBD2. Unmatched junction bases numbered 3, after V lost 4 bases and J lost 5 bases. Germline CDR1 and CDR2: SGHRS and YFSETQ. The CDR3 contains 13 residues. CDR3 in amino acids: CASSPTSDNEQFF. CDR3 sequence (DNA): TGCGCCAGCAGCCCAACTAGCGACAATGAGCAGTTCTTC.

V is TRBV12-3 or TRBV12-4 and J is TRBJ1-3; weak D call: TRBD1 (6 bases). V was trimmed by 11 bases and J by 4 bases, leaving 15 bases between them. There are 13 residues in the CDR3. This CDR3 reads CAYGQPLGNTIYF. CDR3 coding DNA: TGTGCCTACGGACAGCCGCTAGGAAACACCATATATTTT.

The chain uses TRBV27 and TRBJ2-1; 9 nucleotides line up with TRBD2. Germline values: CDR1 MNHEY, CDR2 SMNVEV (reference sequence). V gave up 7 bases and J gave up 2 bases; unmatched junction bases: 3. The CDR3 is 14 residues long. CDR3 nucleotides: TGTGCCAGCACCCCTAGCGGGGCCTACAATGAGCAGTTCTTC. It encodes CASTPSGAYNEQFF.

The chain carries TRBV19 and TRBJ1-2; no definite D call. Germline V CDR1 and CDR2: LNHDA, SQIVND (reference sequence). There are 16 residues in the CDR3. Trimming shortened V by 5 bases and J by 0 bases, and 16 bases separated the two germline ends. CDR3 in amino acids: CASSFLPGIANYGYTF. CDR3 DNA: TGTGCCAGTAGTTTTCTACCGGGTATCGCTAACTATGGCTACACCTTC.

In DNA form, the CDR3 reads TGTGCCAGCAGCGTAGTGGGCCAGGGTAGCAATCAGCCCCAGCATTTT. Translating it yields CASSVVGQGSNQPQHF. The chain has TRBV9 and TRBJ1-5, with a possible D match to TRBD1 (5 bases). The CDR3 is 16 residues long. V was trimmed by 0 bases and J by 0 bases, leaving 10 bases between them. Germline loops: CDR1 SGDLS, CDR2 YYNGEE.

V is TRBV6-6 and J is TRBJ1-5; 9 nucleotides agree with TRBD1. The junction had 8 bases not matched to a gene; V was cut back by 7 bases and J by 7 bases. This CDR3 comprises 14 residues. The germline gives CDR1 MNHNY, CDR2 SVGAGI (reference sequence). DNA for the CDR3: TGTGCCAGCAAACTCGGACAGGGGAGCCAGCCCCAGCATTTT. It encodes CASKLGQGSQPQHF.

This sequence joins TRBV12-5 and TRBJ2-5; 7 bases are a match to TRBD2. CDR3 length: 17 amino acids. Germline V gene lookup returns CDR1 LGHNT and CDR2 FRNRAP. Trimming at V came to 1 base and at J to 4 bases, leaving 12 bases not matched to a gene. The CDR3 spells CASGLGDSAGVGETQYF. In nucleotides, the CDR3 is TGTGCTAGTGGTTTGGGCGATTCGGCGGGAGTAGGAGAGACCCAGTACTTC. The variable domain in full, completed from reference TRBV12-5 and TRBJ2-5, reads DARVTQTPRHKVTEMGQEVTMRCQPILGHNTVFWYRQTMMQGLELLAYFRNRAPLDDSGMPKDRFSAEMPDATLATLKIQPSEPRDSAVYFCASGLGDSAGVGETQYFGPGTRLLVL.

This chain links TRBV28 with TRBJ2-1; the D gene is possibly TRBD2 (6 bases). CDR3 length: 15 amino acids. Between the trimmed V and J ends, which lost 5 bases and 8 bases, there was a span of 19 bases. Germline V lookup: CDR1 MDHEN, CDR2 SYDVKM. The CDR3 here is CASSLPGLRIDEQFF. The CDR3 bases are TGTGCCAGCAGTCTACCGGGACTTCGTATCGATGAGCAGTTCTTC. Variable domain in full (rest from reference TRBV28 and TRBJ2-1): DVKVTQSSRYLVKRTGEKVFLECVQDMDHENMFWYRQDPGLGLRLIYFSYDVKMKEKGDIPEGYSVSREKKERFSLILESASTNQTSMYLCASSLPGLRIDEQFFGPGTRLTVL.

This chain links TRBV7-3 with TRBJ1-1; 7 bases map to TRBD1. Germline V lookup: CDR1 SGHTA, CDR2 FQGTGA. The CDR3 is 14 amino acids. V was pared by 3 bases and J by 6 bases, with 7 bases of the junction left unmatched. The DNA for the CDR3 is TGTGCCAGCAGCTTGAACAGGGGAAGTCCTGAAGCTTTCTTT. Amino acids: CASSLNRGSPEAFF.

CDR3 region: CASSPLQGARNTEAFF. CDR3 in DNA: TGTGCCAGCAGCCCGTTACAGGGGGCGAGGAACACTGAAGCTTTCTTT. The chain combines TRBV7-9 with TRBJ1-1; TRBD1 agrees at 9 bases. CDR1 SEHNR and CDR2 FQNEAQ come from the germline V gene (reference sequence). J lost 1 base, V lost 5 bases, and 8 bases had no gene match. The CDR3 has 16 residues.

The V gene is TRBV5-1, the J gene TRBJ2-7, with no clear D. This CDR3 comprises 16 residues. Deletions cut 7 bases from V and 0 bases from J, with 20 bases between. Germline V lookup: CDR1 SGHRS, CDR2 YFSETQ. This CDR3 reads CASSQVGTPGSYEQYF. CDR3 DNA sequence: TGCGCCAGCTCCCAGGTGGGTACCCCAGGCTCCTACGAGCAGTACTTC.

The chain uses TRBV20-1 and TRBJ2-7; D not certain. The V gene lost 6 bases and the J gene lost 5 bases, with 11 bases spanning the gap. In germline, CDR1 is DFQATT, CDR2 SNEGSKA (reference sequence). CDR3 length: 11 amino acids. Here the CDR3 DNA reads TGCAGTGCACCCGTGATAGACGAGCAGTACTTC. Protein product: CSAPVIDEQYF.